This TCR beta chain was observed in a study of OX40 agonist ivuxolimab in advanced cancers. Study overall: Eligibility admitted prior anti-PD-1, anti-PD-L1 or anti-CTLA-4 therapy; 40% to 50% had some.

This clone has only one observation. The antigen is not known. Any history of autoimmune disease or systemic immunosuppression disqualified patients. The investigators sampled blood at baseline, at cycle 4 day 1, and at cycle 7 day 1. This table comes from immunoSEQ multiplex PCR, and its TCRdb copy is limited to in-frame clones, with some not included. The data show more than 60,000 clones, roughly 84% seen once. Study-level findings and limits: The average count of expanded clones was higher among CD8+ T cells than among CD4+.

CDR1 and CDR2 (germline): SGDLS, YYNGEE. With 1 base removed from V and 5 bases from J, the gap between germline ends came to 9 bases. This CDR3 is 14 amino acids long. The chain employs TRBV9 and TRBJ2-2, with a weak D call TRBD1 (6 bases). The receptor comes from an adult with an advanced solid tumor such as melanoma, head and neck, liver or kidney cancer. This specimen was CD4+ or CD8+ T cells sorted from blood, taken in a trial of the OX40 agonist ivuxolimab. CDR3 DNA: TGTGCCAGCAGCGTAAACCAGGGGACCGGGGAGCTGTTTTTT. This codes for CASSVNQGTGELFF.